The 24 T cell receptor beta chains below all came from one sample that was sequenced in a study of blood T cell repertoires in COVID-19. Using immunoSEQ multiplex PCR, the repertoire was profiled, and TCRdb retains in-frame clones only, with some absent. The sample records roughly 500,000 clones, more than 85% being singletons. The sample taken for sequencing was PBMCs or T cells enriched from blood (not recorded which). The source is a woman aged 55-69 years who had recovered from COVID-19.

This chain links TRBV12-3 or TRBV12-4 with TRBJ1-2, with D uncertain. The CDR3 has 13 amino acids. The V and J ends lost 4 bases and 5 bases respectively, with 11 bases between them. The CDR3 DNA reads TGTGCCAGCAGTTCTCAGGCACGGTATGGCTACACCTTC. Encoded protein: CASSSQARYGYTF.

The rearrangement uses TRBV5-1 and TRBJ1-2; 7 positions agree with TRBD1. From germline, CDR1 is SGHRS and CDR2 YFSETQ. This CDR3 contains 14 residues. V lost 6 bases to trimming and J lost 4 bases; unmatched junction nucleotides: 9. The chain's CDR3 is CASTAPGQIYGYTF. The CDR3 DNA sequence: TGCGCCAGCACCGCACCGGGACAGATCTATGGCTACACCTTC.

The rearrangement joins TRBV5-1 to TRBJ2-4, with a tentative D call TRBD2 (5 bases). Between the trimmed V and J ends, which lost 5 bases and 2 bases, there was a span of 14 bases. Germline CDR1 reads SGHRS; CDR2 reads YFSETQ. CDR3 length: 15 residues. In DNA, the CDR3 is TGCGCCAGCAGTTTTGGTAGCGCGTCCAAAAACATTCAGTACTTC. Translating it yields CASSFGSASKNIQYF.

The chain employs TRBV5-6 and TRBJ1-3, with 8 bases aligning to TRBD1. CDR1 is SGHDT and CDR2 is YYEEEE in the germline V gene. With V trimmed by 4 bases and J by 3 bases, 6 bases remained unmatched. The CDR3 totals 15 residues. The CDR3 protein is CASSGGTGFGNTIYF. In DNA, the CDR3 is TGTGCCAGCAGCGGAGGGACAGGTTTTGGAAACACCATATATTTT.

This chain connects TRBV19 to TRBJ1-2; 7 bases match TRBD1. The CDR3 has 14 amino acids. The germline CDR1 and CDR2 sequences are LNHDA and SQIVND (reference sequence). The J segment lost 6 bases and the V segment lost 5 bases, leaving 9 bases of the junction unmatched. The CDR3 region has the DNA TGTGCCAGTAGTCCCCGACAGGGTTCGAATGGCTACACCTTC. It codes for CASSPRQGSNGYTF.

This chain uses TRBV21-1 with TRBJ1-5; TRBD1 is the table's D call and was not checked against the DNA. TRBV21-1 is a pseudogene. The CDR3 contains 15 residues. In DNA form, the CDR3 reads TGTGCCAGCAGCAAACAGACAGGGGTGAATCAGCCCCAGCATTTT. Translating gives CASSKQTGVNQPQHF.

This rearrangement joins TRBV2 to TRBJ1-5; 7 nucleotides agree with TRBD1. Germline V gene data show CDR1 as SNHLY and CDR2 as FYNNEI. Trimming removed 4 bases from V and 4 bases from J; junction bases left unmatched: 1. The CDR3 runs to 13 residues. The CDR3 sequence: CASSVTGNQPQHF. CDR3 bases: TGTGCCAGCAGTGTGACAGGGAATCAGCCCCAGCATTTT.

CDR3 nucleotides: TGTGCCAGTCTCGGGGGAAGCTCCTACAATGAGCAGTTCTTC. Translated, it gives CASLGGSSYNEQFF. The chain links TRBV6-5 to TRBJ2-1, with D tentatively TRBD2 (6 bases). Trimming took off 9 bases at V and 0 bases at J, with 12 bases between the two ends. Germline CDR1 is MNHEY and CDR2 is SVGAGI. The CDR3 sequence is 14 residues long.

The chain has TRBV5-1 and TRBJ2-1; 7 bases are shared with TRBD2. Germline CDR1 and CDR2: SGHRS and YFSETQ. The CDR3 loop spans 14 amino acids. The V gene end was trimmed by 3 bases and the J gene end by 5 bases; junction bases not matched to a gene: 5. The CDR3 protein is CASSYTSANNEQFF. For the CDR3, the DNA is TGCGCCAGCAGCTATACTAGCGCCAACAATGAGCAGTTCTTC.

The V and J genes are TRBV15 and TRBJ2-7; D gene ambiguous. This CDR3 region has 14 residues. Germline-derived CDR1 and CDR2 are LNHNV and YYDKDF (reference sequence). Trimming removed 0 bases at V and 0 bases at J, with 6 bases between. This CDR3 reads CATSREVSSYEQYV. In DNA, the CDR3 is TGTGCCACCAGCAGAGAGGTTAGCTCCTACGAGCAGTACGTC.

The CDR3 DNA reads as TGTGCCAGCAGCTTTTCTTACAGGGGGGAGACCCAGTACTTC. It encodes CASSFSYRGETQYF. The chain recombines TRBV7-2 with TRBJ2-5, with 8 positions matching TRBD1. Looked up from germline, CDR1 is SGHTA and CDR2 is FQGNSA. CDR3 length equals 14 residues. V trimming: 3 bases; J trimming: 5 bases; junction bases outside the gene matches: 5. The variable domain in full, completed from reference TRBV7-2 and TRBJ2-5, reads GAGVSQSPSNKVTEKGKDVELRCDPISGHTALYWYRQSLGQGLEFLIYFQGNSAPDKSGLPSDRFSAERTGGSVSTLTIQRTQQEDSAVYLCASSFSYRGETQYFGPGTRLLVL.

V is TRBV5-4 and J is TRBJ2-5, with 9 positions matching TRBD1. CDR3 length: 14 residues. Germline trimming cut 1 base from V and 3 bases from J; bases unmatched to any gene: 1. Germline V CDR1 and CDR2: SGHNT, YYREEE (reference sequence). The CDR3 region has the DNA TGTGCCAGCAGCTTGACAGGGGGCAAAGAGACCCAGTACTTC. This encodes CASSLTGGKETQYF.

The chain employs TRBV4-2 and TRBJ1-6; 7 nucleotides line up with TRBD1. The CDR3 runs to 15 residues. Germline V gene lookup returns CDR1 LGHNA and CDR2 YNFKEQ. The junction had 5 bases not matched to a gene; V was cut back by 0 bases and J by 9 bases. The CDR3 bases are TGTGCCAGCAGCCAAGATTGGACAGGCAGTTCACCCCTCCACTTT. Protein: CASSQDWTGSSPLHF.

The J gene is TRBJ2-2, the V gene TRBV10-2, with D perhaps TRBD2 (6 bases). The V gene lost 2 bases and the J gene lost 5 bases, with 12 bases spanning the gap. The CDR3 covers 15 residues. Germline V gives CDR1 WSHSY, CDR2 SAAADI. This CDR3 reads CASSEAGGGTGELFF. The DNA for the CDR3 is TGCGCCAGCAGTGAGGCCGGTGGAGGGACCGGGGAGCTGTTTTTT.

V gene TRBV5-1 combines with J gene TRBJ1-4; the D is unclear. Germline CDR1 and CDR2: SGHRS and YFSETQ. V lost 2 bases and J 4 bases, leaving 6 bases between the germline ends. The CDR3 is 13 amino acids. CDR3 amino acids: CASSLRVNEKLFF. In DNA form, the CDR3 reads TGCGCCAGCAGCTTAAGAGTTAATGAAAAACTGTTTTTT.

The V gene is TRBV25-1, the J gene TRBJ1-4; possible D gene TRBD1, 6 bases. Germline CDR1 and CDR2: MGHDK and SYGVNS. This CDR3 spans 14 amino acids. Trimming left V 5 bases short and J 7 bases short, with 14 bases between. Here the CDR3 reads CASSQTGSGEKLFF. The CDR3 nucleotides are TGTGCCAGCAGTCAGACAGGCTCAGGTGAAAAACTGTTTTTT.

The rearrangement joins TRBV15 to TRBJ1-2; no reliable D call. Deletions cut 0 bases from V and 6 bases from J, with 8 bases between. The CDR3 runs to 13 residues. In germline, CDR1 is LNHNV, CDR2 YYDKDF (reference sequence). DNA for the CDR3: TGTGCCACCAGCAGAGAGTCCCTCCATGGCTACACCTTC. Protein: CATSRESLHGYTF. Together with reference TRBV15 and TRBJ1-2, the CDR3 gives the full variable domain: DAMVIQNPRYQVTQFGKPVTLSCSQTLNHNVMYWYQQKSSQAPKLLFHYYDKDFNNEADTPDNFQSRRPNTSFCFLDIRSPGLGDTAMYLCATSRESLHGYTFGSGTRLTVV.

This clone was counted between two and nine times. This chain uses TRBV10-3 with TRBJ2-3; 10 bases are a match to TRBD2. Trimming took 3 bases from V and 4 from J; bases not matched to a gene: 4. Germline V CDR1 and CDR2: ENHRY, SYGVKD. The CDR3 is made up of 15 amino acids. CDR3 amino acids: CAISEASGGADTQYF. CDR3 in DNA: TGTGCCATCAGTGAAGCAAGCGGGGGGGCAGATACGCAGTATTTT.

The rearrangement links TRBV5-1 to TRBJ1-2; 7 nucleotides match TRBD1. Trimming removed 8 bases from V and 0 bases from J; junction bases left unmatched: 10. The CDR3 has 15 amino acids. Germline V gives CDR1 SGHRS, CDR2 YFSETQ. The CDR3 region is CASRQGQGTNYGYTF. The CDR3, as DNA: TGCGCCAGTAGACAGGGCCAAGGGACTAACTATGGCTACACCTTC.

In its sample, this clone was seen once. The rearrangement links TRBV19 to TRBJ1-1; D remains ambiguous. V was clipped by 5 bases and J by 4 bases, with 11 bases between them. The CDR3 contains 13 residues. Germline V CDR1 and CDR2: LNHDA, SQIVND (reference sequence). In DNA, the CDR3 is TGTGCCAGTAGTGATTGGGAGATCACTGAAGCTTTCTTT. The encoded protein is CASSDWEITEAFF. Using reference TRBV19 and TRBJ1-1 for the parts outside the CDR3, the full variable domain is DGGITQSPKYLFRKEGQNVTLSCEQNLNHDAMYWYRQDPGQGLRLIYYSQIVNDFQKGDIAEGYSVSREKKESFPLTVTSAQKNPTAFYLCASSDWEITEAFFGQGTRLTVV.

V is TRBV2 and J is TRBJ2-3; 12 bases match TRBD2. CDR3 length: 14 amino acids. Per the germline V gene, CDR1 is SNHLY and CDR2 is FYNNEI. Trimming cost V 8 bases and J 6 bases; bases outside gene matches: 6. CDR3 residues: CASPGLAGFDTQYF. The CDR3 DNA reads as TGTGCCAGCCCTGGACTAGCGGGGTTCGATACGCAGTATTTT.

The chain carries TRBV30 and TRBJ2-5; a weak D match, TRBD1 (5 bases). The CDR3 covers 15 residues. With 7 bases removed from V and 0 bases from J, the gap between germline ends came to 18 bases. Germline CDR1 is GTSNPN and CDR2 is SVGIG (reference sequence). CDR3 amino acids: CAFRAKVLYQETQYF. CDR3 nucleotide sequence: TGTGCCTTCAGGGCTAAAGTCCTGTACCAAGAGACCCAGTACTTC.

Of note for this clone: The same CDR3 arises from other DNA sequences in this sample as well. The chain uses TRBV24-1 and TRBJ2-3; 7 bases align to TRBD1. The CDR3 covers 15 residues. Germline V CDR1 and CDR2: KGHDR, SFDVKD. Trimming took 3 bases from V and 2 from J; bases not matched to a gene: 4. For the CDR3, the DNA is TGTGCCACCAGTGATCCGGGACAGTCCACAGATACGCAGTATTTT. Protein sequence: CATSDPGQSTDTQYF.

The genes are TRBV9 and TRBJ2-1; 10 bases are a match to TRBD2. The CDR3 loop spans 18 amino acids. CDR1 is SGDLS and CDR2 is YYNGEE in the germline V gene. V trimming: 1 base; J trimming: 7 bases; junction bases outside the gene matches: 14. DNA of the CDR3: TGTGCCAGCAGCGTAAGGGTCCCACTAGCGGGGAATCTTAATGAGCAGTTCTTC. Amino acids: CASSVRVPLAGNLNEQFF.